This passage covers 7 T cell receptor beta chains from one sample sequenced in a study of vaccination and CD4 T cells after COVID-19. Cultured CD4+ T-cell DNA underwent Oncomine TCR Beta short-read sequencing. In TCRdb, the PCR reads were re-called with MiXCR into one record per CDR3 protein. The sample has 13,000 to 15,000 distinct CDR3 sequences, 30% seen once. Which antigens these TCRs recognize remains unknown. Treatment defined: roughly 11-day PBMC culture with coronavirus spike peptide pools or control peptides (ViraFEST assay). The sequenced sample consisted of cultured CD4+ T cells from blood. The receptors shown here come from a human donor with COVID-19.

In DNA form, the CDR3 reads TGCAGTGCTAGATCTAGCGGGGGGGGGAACAATGAGCAGTTCTTC. Translated: CSARSSGGGNNEQFF. The chain combines TRBV20-1 with TRBJ2-1; the match to TRBD2 covers 12 bases. Germline assignment: CDR1 DFQATT and CDR2 SNEGSKA (reference sequence). CDR3 length: 15 residues. V shed 2 bases and J 5 bases; nucleotides not matched to a gene: 4.

This clonotype appeared a few times. V is TRBV6-5 and J is TRBJ2-1; D not certain. Trimming cost V 4 bases and J 0 bases, with 10 bases left between them. The CDR3 is 15 amino acids. Germline V gene sequence: CDR1 MNHEY, CDR2 SVGAGI. CDR3 nucleotide sequence: TGTGCCAGCAGTTCGGACCAAAGCTCCTACAATGAGCAGTTCTTC. This translates into CASSSDQSSYNEQFF.

J is TRBJ1-1 and V is TRBV6-1, with a tentative D call TRBD1 (5 bases). Trimming cost V 8 bases and J 4 bases, with 14 bases left between them. The CDR3 runs 13 residues. The germline V gene has CDR1 MNHNS and CDR2 SASEGT. CDR3 nucleotides: TGTGCCAGCGGGGCAGGTCGTTTCACTGAAGCTTTCTTT. Translating it yields CASGAGRFTEAFF.

The J gene is TRBJ1-4, the V gene TRBV11-2; no firm D call. Germline CDR1 SGHAT, CDR2 FQNNGV. V was pared by 5 bases and J by 8 bases, with 15 bases between. The CDR3 spans 14 residues. The CDR3: CASSPLSLWEKLFF. The CDR3 nucleotides read TGTGCCAGCAGCCCCCTCTCATTGTGGGAAAAACTGTTTTTT.

The J gene is TRBJ2-3, the V gene TRBV10-3; 8 bases match TRBD2. There are 14 residues in the CDR3. J lost 4 bases, V lost 4 bases, and 4 bases had no gene match. From germline, CDR1 is ENHRY and CDR2 SYGVKD. The CDR3 DNA sequence: TGTGCCATCAGTGTTAGCGGGGCTCCAGATACGCAGTATTTT. It encodes CAISVSGAPDTQYF.

The chain employs TRBV28 and TRBJ2-5, with D tentatively TRBD1 (6 bases). The V gene lost 2 bases and the J gene lost 4 bases, with 14 bases spanning the gap. CDR1 is MDHEN, CDR2 SYDVKM, per germline. The CDR3 is made up of 15 amino acids. The CDR3 DNA reads TGTGCCAGCAGTTTAAGAGGACAGTGGGGAGAGACCCAGTACTTC. Encoded protein: CASSLRGQWGETQYF. Drawing the rest from reference TRBV28 and TRBJ2-5, the complete variable domain is DVKVTQSSRYLVKRTGEKVFLECVQDMDHENMFWYRQDPGLGLRLIYFSYDVKMKEKGDIPEGYSVSREKKERFSLILESASTNQTSMYLCASSLRGQWGETQYFGPGTRLLVL.

The chain recombines TRBV15 with TRBJ2-5; D might be TRBD2 (7 bases). The CDR3 contains 21 residues. V was clipped by 2 bases and J by 5 bases, with 33 bases between them. Germline CDR1 LNHNV, CDR2 YYDKDF (reference sequence). The CDR3: CATSRQTGFGRGRELAETQYF. The CDR3 DNA is TGTGCCACCAGCAGACAAACTGGATTTGGGCGGGGGCGAGAACTCGCGGAGACCCAGTACTTC.